Listed here are 15 T cell receptor beta chains from one sample, sequenced in a study of T cells after yellow fever vaccination. Each CDR3 protein gets one entry after TCRdb re-called the 5' RACE reads with MiXCR. The table has 200,000 to 250,000 distinct CDR3 sequences, 2.5% to 3.5% seen once. The source material was CD4+ T cells sorted from PBMCs, sampled 10 days after the yellow fever booster vaccination. Receptors originate from a man aged 18-30 years who received the YFV17D yellow fever vaccine.

The table lists this clonotype with many counts. This chain uses TRBV23-1 with TRBJ2-7, with a tentative D call TRBD2 (6 bases). TRBV23-1 is labeled an ORF, and its function is uncertain. Deletions cut 1 base from V and 6 bases from J, with 19 bases between. The CDR3 loop spans 16 amino acids. The DNA of the CDR3 is TGCGCCAGCAGTCAATTTCAATCACCAGCGGGTCCCGAGCAGTACTTC. Translated, it gives CASSQFQSPAGPEQYF.

V usage is TRBV20-1 and J usage is TRBJ1-5; D might be TRBD1 (6 bases). Deletions cut 3 bases from V and 5 bases from J, with 20 bases between. This CDR3 spans 16 amino acids. CDR1 DFQATT and CDR2 SNEGSKA come from the germline V gene (reference sequence). The CDR3 DNA follows: TGCAGTGCTAGTTCTACAGGGTTTTTTTATGATCAGCCCCAGCATTTT. This translates into CSASSTGFFYDQPQHF.

The genes are TRBV18 and TRBJ2-4, with unresolved D. The germline V gene has CDR1 KGHSH and CDR2 LQKENI. V lost 0 bases and J 0 bases, leaving 6 bases between the germline ends. This CDR3 spans 15 amino acids. The CDR3 here is CASSPPQLAKNIQYF. DNA for the CDR3: TGTGCCAGCTCACCACCCCAGCTAGCCAAAAACATTCAGTACTTC.

This clonotype came up many times. This CDR3 reads CASSRPGQPNEQFF. CDR3 DNA sequence: TGCGCCAGCAGTCGCCCCGGACAGCCCAATGAGCAGTTCTTC. The chain carries TRBV23-1 and TRBJ2-1; possibly TRBD1 for D (6 bases). TRBV23-1 is an open reading frame, and its role is uncertain. This CDR3 contains 14 residues. Trimming removed 4 bases at V and 6 bases at J, with 13 bases between.

At least ten counts were recorded for this clonotype. CDR3 DNA: TGTGCCAGCAGTTCCTCCGCCCTCGGGACACCGCAGTATTTT. It specifies CASSSSALGTPQYF. This chain joins TRBV7-3 and TRBJ2-3; the D gene is possibly TRBD1 (6 bases). The CDR3 is made up of 14 amino acids. The V end was cut by 6 bases, the J end by 10 bases, with 20 bases between. Germline V CDR1 and CDR2: SGHTA, FQGTGA.

This clonotype was detected ten times or more. The chain is built from TRBV20-1 and TRBJ2-3; 11 bases map to TRBD2. Germline V gives CDR1 DFQATT, CDR2 SNEGSKA (reference sequence). V was clipped by 6 bases and J by 1 base; unmatched bases: 3. The CDR3 totals 14 residues. CDR3 in DNA: TGCAGTGCCATACTAGCGGGAGGCACAGATACGCAGTATTTT. Translating gives CSAILAGGTDTQYF.

This chain joins TRBV11-2 and TRBJ2-3; 7 bases match TRBD1. Unmatched junction bases numbered 3, after V lost 4 bases and J lost 2 bases. The CDR3 sequence is 14 residues long. Germline CDR1 SGHAT, CDR2 FQNNGV. DNA for the CDR3: TGTGCCAGCAGCTCGGACAGGTTCACAGATACGCAGTATTTT. Translated, it gives CASSSDRFTDTQYF.

This clonotype has only a few counts. The V call is TRBV10-2, the J call TRBJ2-2, with TRBD2 matching 10 bases. The CDR3 has 17 residues. V lost 7 bases and J lost 3; bases outside the gene matches: 11. The germline gives CDR1 WSHSY, CDR2 SAAADI. CDR3 protein: CASIRARTSGYTGELFF. CDR3 nucleotide sequence: TGCGCCAGCATCCGCGCTCGGACTAGCGGATACACCGGGGAGCTGTTTTTT.

The chain recombines TRBV6-1 with TRBJ2-3; a weak D match, TRBD2 (6 bases). The V end lost 8 bases, the J end lost 6 bases, and 9 bases lay between the germline ends. Looked up from germline, CDR1 is MNHNS and CDR2 is SASEGT. CDR3 length: 11 residues. The CDR3 here is CASGEADTQYF. Here the CDR3 DNA reads TGTGCCAGCGGGGAGGCGGATACGCAGTATTTT.

This chain joins TRBV29-1 and TRBJ1-1, with D maybe TRBD1 (5 bases). Trimming took off 4 bases at V and 5 bases at J, with 11 bases between the two ends. This CDR3 comprises 12 residues. Germline V gene lookup returns CDR1 SQVTM and CDR2 ANQGSEA. The CDR3 spells CSVVGDVTEAFF. The CDR3 DNA reads TGCAGCGTTGTTGGGGACGTAACTGAAGCTTTCTTT.

Many counts were recorded for this clonotype. The rearrangement links TRBV7-7 to TRBJ2-2; either TRBD1 or TRBD2 may fit D (5 bases each). V was cut by 5 bases and J by 1 base, with 11 bases left in between. The CDR3 runs to 15 residues. Germline V gene sequence: CDR1 SSHAT, CDR2 FNYEAQ (reference sequence). This chain's CDR3 is CASSPGTVNTGELFF. For the CDR3, the DNA is TGTGCCAGCAGCCCGGGGACGGTGAACACCGGGGAGCTGTTTTTT.

This clonotype was picked up many times. This chain connects TRBV20-1 to TRBJ2-3, with 10 bases that match TRBD1. Per germline, CDR1 DFQATT and CDR2 SNEGSKA (reference sequence). The CDR3 extends over 13 amino acids. The CDR3 DNA follows: TGCAGCCCGGGACAGGGGACCACAGATACGCAGTATTTT. Translating it yields CSPGQGTTDTQYF.

This clonotype was observed a handful of times. The chain joins TRBV7-9 to TRBJ2-7; 11 nucleotides agree with TRBD1. The J segment lost 2 bases and the V segment lost 5 bases, leaving 5 bases of the junction unmatched. The CDR3 totals 15 residues. Germline CDR1 reads SEHNR; CDR2 reads FQNEAQ (reference sequence). In DNA, the CDR3 is TGTGCCAGCAGCAACCTGGACAGGGGGCCCTACGAGCAGTACTTC. This sequence encodes CASSNLDRGPYEQYF.

This clonotype was counted many times. This chain joins TRBV7-9 and TRBJ2-1; 10 nucleotides agree with TRBD2. CDR1 is SEHNR, CDR2 FQNEAQ, per germline (reference sequence). V was clipped by 1 base and J by 4 bases; unmatched bases: 1. There are 15 residues in the CDR3. CDR3 amino acids: CASSLVTSGYNEQFF. The CDR3 coding sequence is TGTGCCAGCAGCTTAGTGACTAGCGGGTACAATGAGCAGTTCTTC. The variable domain in full, with the rest retrieved from reference TRBV7-9 and TRBJ2-1, is DTGVSQNPRHKITKRGQNVTFRCDPISEHNRLYWYRQTLGQGPEFLTYFQNEAQLEKSRLLSDRFSAERPKGSFSTLEIQRTEQGDSAMYLCASSLVTSGYNEQFFGPGTRLTVL.

This clonotype was recorded a few times. The chain combines TRBV20-1 with TRBJ2-3, with D possibly being TRBD2 (7 bases). The CDR3 totals 16 residues. V lost 6 bases to trimming and J lost 0 bases, with 19 bases between them. CDR1 and CDR2 from the germline V gene are DFQATT and SNEGSKA (reference sequence). CDR3 residues: CSASGGGASSTDTQYF. In DNA form, the CDR3 reads TGCAGTGCCAGCGGTGGGGGGGCATCAAGCACAGATACGCAGTATTTT.